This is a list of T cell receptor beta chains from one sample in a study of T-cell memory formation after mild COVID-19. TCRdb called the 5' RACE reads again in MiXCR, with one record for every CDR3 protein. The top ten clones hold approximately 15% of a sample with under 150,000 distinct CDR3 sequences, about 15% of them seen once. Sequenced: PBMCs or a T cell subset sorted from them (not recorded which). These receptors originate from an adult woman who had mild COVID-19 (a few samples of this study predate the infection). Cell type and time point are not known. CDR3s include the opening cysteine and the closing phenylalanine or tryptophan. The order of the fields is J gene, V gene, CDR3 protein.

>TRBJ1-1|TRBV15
CATSSSRNTEAFF
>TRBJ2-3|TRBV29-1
CSVEPGQSTDTQYF
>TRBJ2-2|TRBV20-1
CSASSKGLTGELFF
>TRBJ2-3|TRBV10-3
CAISRPDRASTDTQYF
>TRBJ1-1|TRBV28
CASSLEAGDWNTEAFF
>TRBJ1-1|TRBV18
CASSLTQGLGTEAFF
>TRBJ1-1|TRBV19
CASSIRVNTEAFF
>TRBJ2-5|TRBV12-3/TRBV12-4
CASSFAGSETQYF
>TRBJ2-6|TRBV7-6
CASSLEPGQSSGANVLTF
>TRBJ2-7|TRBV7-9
CASSPQVYSDEQYF
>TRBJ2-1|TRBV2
CASSIRVSGSYNEQFF
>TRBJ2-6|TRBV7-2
CASSPQGMAGANVLTF
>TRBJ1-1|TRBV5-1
CASSFGGWAEAFF
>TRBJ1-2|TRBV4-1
CASSPREGLYYGYTF
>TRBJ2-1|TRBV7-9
CASSLPGRGIPYNEQFF
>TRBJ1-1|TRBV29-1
CSVLGQGNTEAFF
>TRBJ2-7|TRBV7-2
CASSPSRAVSYEQYF
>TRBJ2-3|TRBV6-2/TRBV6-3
CASTRGQSTDTQYF
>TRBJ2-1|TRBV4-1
CASSQELTTGTGVYGEQFF
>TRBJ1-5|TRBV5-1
CASSSGQGIDQPQHF
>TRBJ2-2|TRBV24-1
CATRSGRGTGELFF
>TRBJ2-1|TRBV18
CASSPNSGGSNEQFF
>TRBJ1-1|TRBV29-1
CSGVTTVEAFF
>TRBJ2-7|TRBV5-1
CASRPGLTEYEQYF
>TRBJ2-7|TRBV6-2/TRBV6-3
CASGWTAGYEQYF
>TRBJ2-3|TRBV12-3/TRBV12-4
CASRGTWRYSTDTQYF
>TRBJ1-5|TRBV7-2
CASSLAGIQPQHF
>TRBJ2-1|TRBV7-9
CASSLRDRDRGYPEQFF
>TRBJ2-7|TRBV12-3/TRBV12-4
CASRLTGTGGYEQYF
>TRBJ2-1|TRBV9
CASSPYTAYNEQFF
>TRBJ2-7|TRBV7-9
CASSLAGTSYEQYF
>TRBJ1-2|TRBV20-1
CSAPLTVDPHGYTF
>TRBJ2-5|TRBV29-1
CSVGLRGGQETQYF
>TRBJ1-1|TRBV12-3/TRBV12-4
CASSPGLLGGTEAFF
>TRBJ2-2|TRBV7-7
CASSLAAGTPTGELFF
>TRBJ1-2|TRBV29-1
CSAGDSTYGYTF
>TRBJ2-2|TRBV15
CATSKQGNTGELFF
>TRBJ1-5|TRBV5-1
CASSVTGAGNQPQHF
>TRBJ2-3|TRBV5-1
CATQPGTGEEDTQYF
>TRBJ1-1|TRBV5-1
CASSETGNTEAFF
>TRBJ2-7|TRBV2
CASSEGLAGVSYEQYF
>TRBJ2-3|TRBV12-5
CASAGGVPTDTQYF
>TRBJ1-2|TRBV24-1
CATSWGLGYTF
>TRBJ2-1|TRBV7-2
CASSLRGTSGRSYNEQFF
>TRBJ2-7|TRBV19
CASSDQGYEQYF
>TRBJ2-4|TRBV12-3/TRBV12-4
CASSEFPRATERGIQYF
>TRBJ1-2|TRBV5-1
CASSLSRQMGGYTF
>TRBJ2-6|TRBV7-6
CASSLGQLNSGANVLTF
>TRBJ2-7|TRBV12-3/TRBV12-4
CASSLWGERKEQYF
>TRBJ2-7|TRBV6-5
CASSYKESGKDFTYEQYF
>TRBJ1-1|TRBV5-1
CASRGQEGAEAFF